These T cell receptor beta chains were read from a single sample in a study of cytomegalovirus exposure and HLA in healthy donors. Generated by immunoSEQ multiplex PCR, the TCRdb table keeps only in-frame clones and is missing some. The data show over 75,000 clones, with roughly 81% seen just once and 5.6% held by the top ten. Sequencing was carried out using PBMCs. All receptors come from a young woman in good health and CMV-seropositive. The CDR3 runs from the conserved cysteine through the conserved F or W. The D gene is left open where the match is weak. Clone size appears in some rows only: once, few, many, or a class for an expanded clone.

j_gene | d_gene | abundance | v_gene | CDR3aa | CDR3nt
TRBJ2-1 | TRBD1 | NA | TRBV7-9 | CASSLEKTGSSYNEQFF | TGTGCCAGCAGCTTAGAAAAGACAGGGAGCTCCTACAATGAGCAGTTCTTC
TRBJ2-5 | NA | NA | TRBV7-2 | CASSLVPPETQYF | TGTGCCAGCAGCTTAGTCCCTCCAGAGACCCAGTACTTC
TRBJ1-1 | NA | NA | TRBV7-6 | CASSYGGLMNTEAFF | TGTGCCAGCAGCTACGGGGGACTCATGAACACTGAAGCTTTCTTT
TRBJ1-6 | TRBD1 | once | TRBV7-6 | CASRMDRGRNSPLHF | TGTGCCAGCAGGATGGACAGGGGGCGGAATTCACCCCTCCACTTT
TRBJ2-2 | NA | NA | TRBV4-1 | CASSQEGQRTGELFF | TGCGCCAGCAGCCAAGAGGGTCAGCGCACCGGGGAGCTGTTTTTT
TRBJ2-1 | TRBD1 | NA | TRBV18 | CASSPTGTAYNEQFF | TGTGCCAGCTCACCCACCGGGACAGCCTACAATGAGCAGTTCTTC
TRBJ2-7 | TRBD2 | NA | TRBV19 | CASSSGGEEQYF | TGTGCCAGTAGTTCTGGGGGGGAAGAGCAGTACTTC
TRBJ1-5 | TRBD1 | NA | TRBV2 | CASSEWTGGNQPQHF | TGTGCCAGCAGTGAATGGACAGGTGGTAATCAGCCCCAGCATTTT
TRBJ2-1 | TRBD1 | NA | TRBV6-4 | CASSGGTGDNEQFF | TGTGCCAGCAGTGGAGGGACAGGGGACAATGAGCAGTTCTTC
TRBJ2-7 | NA | NA | TRBV7-6 | CASSFGELGSYEQYF | TGTGCCAGCAGCTTCGGGGAGCTTGGCTCCTACGAGCAGTACTTC
TRBJ2-4 | TRBD2 | NA | TRBV7-3 | CASSSGGTSDIQYF | TGTGCCAGCAGCTCAGGCGGGACTAGCGACATTCAGTACTTC
TRBJ1-1 | TRBD1 | NA | TRBV5-4 | CASSFPRTGGSREAFF | TGTGCCAGCAGCTTCCCTCGGACAGGGGGCTCCCGTGAAGCTTTCTTT
TRBJ1-5 | NA | NA | TRBV4-1 | CASSQLVGAQDQPQHF | TGCGCCAGCAGCCAATTGGTAGGGGCGCAGGATCAGCCCCAGCATTTT
TRBJ2-1 | NA | NA | TRBV5-1 | CASSLPGMDLYNEQFF | TGCGCCAGCAGCTTGCCAGGGATGGACCTCTACAATGAGCAGTTCTTC
TRBJ2-1 | NA | NA | TRBV5-1 | CASSFTRYGEQFF | TGCGCCAGCAGCTTTACTAGGTATGGTGAGCAGTTCTTC
TRBJ2-1 | NA | NA | TRBV6-5 | CASSWQGFDNEQFF | TGTGCCAGCAGTTGGCAGGGTTTCGACAATGAGCAGTTCTTC
TRBJ1-5 | NA | NA | TRBV4-1 | CASSQDLKGGSQPQHF | TGCGCCAGCAGCCAAGATTTAAAGGGGGGGAGTCAGCCCCAGCATTTT
TRBJ2-3 | TRBD2 | NA | TRBV10-2 | CASSQLAGRTYRSDTQYF | TGCGCCAGCAGCCAGCTAGCGGGCCGTACCTACCGCTCCGATACGCAGTATTTT
TRBJ2-2 | TRBD2 | NA | TRBV13 | CASSSISSGGPYTGELFF | TGTGCCAGCAGCTCAATTAGTAGCGGGGGACCCTACACCGGGGAGCTGTTTTTT
TRBJ2-1 | TRBD2 | NA | TRBV29-1 | CSVEGGSGGRFHNEQFF | TGCAGCGTTGAAGGCGGCTCAGGCGGGAGGTTCCACAATGAGCAGTTCTTC
TRBJ2-7 | TRBD1 | NA | TRBV2 | CASSDRAYEQYF | TGTGCCAGCAGCGACAGGGCCTACGAGCAGTACTTC
TRBJ2-5 | TRBD1 | NA | TRBV9 | CASSPGTVQETQYF | TGTGCCAGCAGCCCCGGGACAGTCCAAGAGACCCAGTACTTC
TRBJ1-5 | NA | NA | TRBV5-8 | CASSLARPQHF | TGTGCCAGCAGCCTAGCGCGGCCCCAGCATTTT
TRBJ2-7 | NA | NA | TRBV30 | CAWSWGGKPKKKIYEQYF | TGTGCCTGGAGTTGGGGGGGCAAACCTAAAAAGAAAATCTACGAGCAGTACTTC
TRBJ1-1 | NA | NA | TRBV7-3 | CASSTGWGTEAFF | TGTGCCAGCAGCACAGGATGGGGCACTGAAGCTTTCTTT
TRBJ2-3 | TRBD1 | NA | TRBV6-4 | CASSDRTGEGTDTQYF | TGTGCCAGCAGTGACAGGACAGGGGAAGGCACAGATACGCAGTATTTT
TRBJ1-1 | NA | NA | TRBV20-1 | CSARMQSEAFF | TGCAGTGCTAGAATGCAGTCAGAAGCTTTCTTT
TRBJ2-7 | NA | NA | TRBV6-1 | CASADGRETYEQYF | TGTGCCAGCGCAGACGGACGGGAAACCTACGAGCAGTACTTC
TRBJ2-7 | TRBD1 | NA | TRBV5-1 | CASRAGQDYEQYF | TGCGCCAGCAGGGCGGGACAGGATTACGAGCAGTACTTC
TRBJ2-5 | NA | NA | TRBV6-6 | CASSSSGTAETQYF | TGTGCCAGCAGTTCCTCCGGGACTGCAGAGACCCAGTACTTC
TRBJ1-4 | NA | NA | TRBV7-2 | CASSLAGGFEKLFF | TGTGCCAGCAGCTTAGCAGGGGGTTTTGAAAAACTGTTTTTT
TRBJ1-2 | TRBD1 | NA | TRBV27 | CASSRQGGRAYGYTF | TGTGCCAGCAGTCGACAGGGGGGCAGGGCATATGGCTACACCTTC
TRBJ2-5 | NA | NA | TRBV19 | CASSIYGGLQETQYF | TGTGCCAGTAGTATTTACGGCGGACTCCAAGAGACCCAGTACTTC